This T cell receptor (beta chain) was identified in a study of vaccination effects on CD4 cells after COVID-19. The V gene end was trimmed by 4 bases and the J gene end by 7 bases; junction bases not matched to a gene: 11. Per germline, CDR1 SGDLS and CDR2 YYNGEE. The CDR3 sequence is 16 residues long. Sequenced by immunoSEQ multiplex PCR; TCRdb stores in-frame clones only, minus some. Of about 66,000 clones detected, approximately 72% appear once; the ten largest clones hold roughly 25%. This clone was seen more than once but under ten times. The antigen remains unidentified. Culture proceeded for approximately nine days, and CD4+ T cells were then isolated.

The sequenced sample was CD4+ T cells from PBMCs cultured without peptide, obtained before COVID-19 vaccination. The chain recombines TRBV9 with TRBJ2-2, with 9 bases that match TRBD1. This TCR came from a human donor who had a prior SARS-CoV-2 infection. CDR3 amino acids: CASSLTSGQGLGELFF. In nucleotides, the CDR3 is TGTGCCAGCAGCCTTACTTCGGGACAGGGCCTCGGGGAGCTGTTTTTT.